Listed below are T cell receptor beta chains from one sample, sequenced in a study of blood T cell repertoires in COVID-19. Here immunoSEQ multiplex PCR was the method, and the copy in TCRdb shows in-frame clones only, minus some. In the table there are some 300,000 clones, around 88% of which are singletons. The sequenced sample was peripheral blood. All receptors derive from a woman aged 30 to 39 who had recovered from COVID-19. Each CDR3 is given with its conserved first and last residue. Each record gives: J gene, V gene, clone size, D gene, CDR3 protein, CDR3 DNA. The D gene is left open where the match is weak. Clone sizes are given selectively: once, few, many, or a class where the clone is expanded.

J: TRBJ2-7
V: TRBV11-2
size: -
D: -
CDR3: CASARPQGIYYEQYF
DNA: TGTGCCAGCGCGAGGCCGCAGGGTATCTACTACGAGCAGTACTTC

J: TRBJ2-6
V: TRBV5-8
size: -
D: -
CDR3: CASSHSSSGHLFSGANVLTF
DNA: TGTGCCAGCAGCCATTCCTCCTCGGGACACCTTTTCTCTGGGGCCAACGTCCTGACTTTC

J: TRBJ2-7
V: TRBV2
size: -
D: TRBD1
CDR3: CASRAGQGNEQYF
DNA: TGTGCCAGCAGAGCGGGACAGGGGAACGAGCAGTACTTC

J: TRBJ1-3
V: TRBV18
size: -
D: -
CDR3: CASSPQGSGNTIYF
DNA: TGTGCCAGCTCTCCCCAGGGTTCTGGAAACACCATATATTTT

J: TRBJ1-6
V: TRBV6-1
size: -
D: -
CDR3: CASSERGTFGSPLHF
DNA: TGTGCCAGCAGTGAAAGGGGGACGTTCGGATCACCCCTCCACTTT

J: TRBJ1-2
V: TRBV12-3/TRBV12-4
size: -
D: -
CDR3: CASSFVNYGYTF
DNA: TGTGCCAGCAGTTTCGTGAACTATGGCTACACCTTC

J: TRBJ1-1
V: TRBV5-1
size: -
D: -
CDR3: CASSLNQQGPKSEAFF
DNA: TGCGCCAGCAGCTTAAACCAACAGGGTCCCAAGAGTGAAGCTTTCTTT

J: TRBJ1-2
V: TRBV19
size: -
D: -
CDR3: CASSISGYHYGYTF
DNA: TGTGCCAGTAGTATATCGGGATATCACTATGGCTACACCTTC

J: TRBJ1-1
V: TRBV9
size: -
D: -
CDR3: CASSVAGPTEAFF
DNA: TGTGCCAGCAGCGTAGCTGGGCCCACTGAAGCTTTCTTT

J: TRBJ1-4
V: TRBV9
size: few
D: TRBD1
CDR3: CASSASGTGTSQGKLFF
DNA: TGTGCCAGCAGCGCTTCCGGGACAGGGACATCTCAGGGAAAACTGTTTTTT

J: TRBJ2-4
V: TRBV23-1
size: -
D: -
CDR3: CASSPNQRYSAKNIQYF
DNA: TGCGCCAGCAGTCCGAATCAGAGGTACTCAGCCAAAAACATTCAGTACTTC

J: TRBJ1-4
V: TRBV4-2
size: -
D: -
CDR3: CASSQDQGNQEKLFF
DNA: TGTGCCAGCAGCCAAGATCAGGGGAATCAAGAAAAACTGTTTTTT

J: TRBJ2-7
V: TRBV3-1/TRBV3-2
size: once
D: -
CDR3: CASSQVPYGSYEQYF
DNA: TGTGCCAGCAGCCAAGTGCCTTACGGGAGCTACGAGCAGTACTTC

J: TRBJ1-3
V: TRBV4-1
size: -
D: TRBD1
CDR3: CASSQQGDSGNTIYF
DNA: TGCGCCAGCAGCCAACAGGGGGACTCTGGAAACACCATATATTTT

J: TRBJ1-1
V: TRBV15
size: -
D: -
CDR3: CATSWAGNTEAFF
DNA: TGTGCCACCAGCTGGGCAGGGAACACTGAAGCTTTCTTT

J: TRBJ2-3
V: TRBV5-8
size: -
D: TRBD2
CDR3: CASSTGLAGATDTQYF
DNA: TGTGCCAGCAGCACAGGACTAGCGGGGGCCACAGATACGCAGTATTTT

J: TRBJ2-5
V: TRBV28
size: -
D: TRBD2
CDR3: CASPPPGGRGAVETQYF
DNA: TGTGCCAGCCCCCCACCGGGTGGGCGGGGGGCCGTGGAGACCCAGTACTTC

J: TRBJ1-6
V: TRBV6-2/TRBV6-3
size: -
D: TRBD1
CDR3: CASSYGQGAPHF
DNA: TGTGCCAGCAGTTACGGACAGGGAGCCCCCCACTTT

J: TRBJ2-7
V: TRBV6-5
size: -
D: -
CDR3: CASRSSGSYEQYF
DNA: TGTGCCAGCAGGTCTTCGGGCTCCTACGAGCAGTACTTC

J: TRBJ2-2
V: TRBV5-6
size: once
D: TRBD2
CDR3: CASSWTSGALDTGELFF
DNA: TGTGCCAGCAGTTGGACTAGCGGGGCACTCGACACCGGGGAGCTGTTTTTT

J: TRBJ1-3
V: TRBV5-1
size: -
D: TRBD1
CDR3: CASSLNPATGDRAGNTIYF
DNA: TGCGCCAGCAGCTTGAACCCCGCGACAGGGGATAGAGCTGGAAACACCATATATTTT

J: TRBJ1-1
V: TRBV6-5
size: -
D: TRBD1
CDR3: CASSPRTGEGTEAFF
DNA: TGTGCCAGCAGCCCCCGGACAGGGGAAGGCACTGAAGCTTTCTTT

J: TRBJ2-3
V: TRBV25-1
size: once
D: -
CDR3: CARPIVTGVHTDTQYF
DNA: TGTGCCAGACCAATAGTGACAGGAGTCCACACAGATACGCAGTATTTT

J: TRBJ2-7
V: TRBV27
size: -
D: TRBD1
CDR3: CASSFLGTGSEQYF
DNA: TGTGCCAGCAGTTTTCTCGGGACAGGCTCGGAGCAGTACTTC

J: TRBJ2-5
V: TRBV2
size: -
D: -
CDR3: CASTEGETQYF
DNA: TGTGCCAGCACAGAGGGAGAGACCCAGTACTTC

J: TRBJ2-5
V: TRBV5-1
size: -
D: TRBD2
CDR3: CASSQGGGVETQYF
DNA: TGCGCCAGCAGCCAGGGTGGGGGGGTCGAGACCCAGTACTTC

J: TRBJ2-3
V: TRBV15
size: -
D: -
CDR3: CATSREEAASEADTQYF
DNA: TGTGCCACCAGCAGAGAGGAAGCGGCTAGCGAAGCAGATACGCAGTATTTT

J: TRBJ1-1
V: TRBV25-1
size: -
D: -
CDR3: CASSDRVRGEAFF
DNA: TGTGCCAGCAGTGACAGGGTGCGGGGTGAAGCTTTCTTT

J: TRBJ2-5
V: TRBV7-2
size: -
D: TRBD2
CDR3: CASSHQRGAGETQYF
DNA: TGTGCCAGCAGCCACCAGCGGGGGGCGGGAGAGACCCAGTACTTC

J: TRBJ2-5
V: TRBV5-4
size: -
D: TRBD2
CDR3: CASSTGGGQETQYF
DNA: TGTGCCAGCAGCACTGGGGGGGGCCAAGAGACCCAGTACTTC

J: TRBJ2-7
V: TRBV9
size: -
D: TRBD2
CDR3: CASSATSASYEQYF
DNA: TGTGCCAGCAGCGCCACTAGCGCGTCCTACGAGCAGTACTTC

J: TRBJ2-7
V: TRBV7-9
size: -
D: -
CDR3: CASSGRTVAYEQYF
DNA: TGTGCCAGCAGCGGCCGGACAGTCGCCTACGAGCAGTACTTC

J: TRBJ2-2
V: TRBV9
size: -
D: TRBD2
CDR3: CASSALAANTGELFF
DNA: TGTGCCAGCAGCGCACTAGCGGCGAACACCGGGGAGCTGTTTTTT

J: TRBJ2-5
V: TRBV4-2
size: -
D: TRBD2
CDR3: CASSQDRLAVRETQYF
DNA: TGTGCCAGCAGCCAAGATCGTCTAGCGGTCAGAGAGACCCAGTACTTC

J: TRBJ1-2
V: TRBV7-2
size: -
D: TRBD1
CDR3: CASSSYDRVDGYTF
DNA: TGTGCCAGCAGCTCGTATGACAGGGTAGATGGCTACACCTTC

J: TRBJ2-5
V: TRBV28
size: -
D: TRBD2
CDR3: CASVPPIASGGLETQYF
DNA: TGTGCCAGCGTTCCCCCCATCGCTAGCGGGGGGTTGGAGACCCAGTACTTC

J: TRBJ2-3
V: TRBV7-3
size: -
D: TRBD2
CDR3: CASSPERGGLTDTQYF
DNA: TGTGCCAGCAGCCCCGAGCGGGGGGGCCTTACAGATACGCAGTATTTT

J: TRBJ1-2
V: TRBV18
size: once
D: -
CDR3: CASSPGQGNYGYTF
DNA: TGTGCCAGCTCACCGGGACAAGGGAACTATGGCTACACCTTC

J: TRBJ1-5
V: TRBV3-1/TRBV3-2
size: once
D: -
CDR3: CASSQGLGDNFNQPQHF
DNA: TGTGCCAGCAGCCAAGGATTAGGGGACAATTTCAATCAGCCCCAGCATTTT

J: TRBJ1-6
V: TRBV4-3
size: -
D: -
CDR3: CASSQNFRDKHNSPLHF
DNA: TGCGCCAGCAGCCAAAACTTCCGGGACAAACACAATTCACCCCTCCACTTT

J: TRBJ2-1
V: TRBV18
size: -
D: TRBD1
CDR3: CASSPTGTGRRNEQFF
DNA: TGTGCCAGCTCACCTACCGGGACAGGGAGGAGGAATGAGCAGTTCTTC

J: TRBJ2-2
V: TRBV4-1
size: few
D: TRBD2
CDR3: CASSHLLRFAGGRGELFF
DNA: TGCGCCAGCAGCCACTTGTTGAGGTTCGCGGGGGGGCGCGGGGAGCTGTTTTTT

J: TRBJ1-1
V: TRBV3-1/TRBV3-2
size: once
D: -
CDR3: CASSQDPPRGLDTEAFF
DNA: TGTGCCAGCAGCCAAGATCCCCCGCGGGGGCTCGACACTGAAGCTTTCTTT

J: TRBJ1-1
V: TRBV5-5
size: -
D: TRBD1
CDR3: CASSNKQGAGNTEAFF
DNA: TGTGCCAGCAGCAACAAACAGGGGGCGGGGAACACTGAAGCTTTCTTT

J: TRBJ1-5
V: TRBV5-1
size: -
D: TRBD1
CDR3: CASSLTPTGGGTPQHF
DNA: TGCGCCAGCAGCTTGACACCTACAGGGGGTGGGACACCCCAGCATTTT

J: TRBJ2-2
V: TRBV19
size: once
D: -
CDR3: CASSTGTGELFF
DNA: TGTGCCAGTAGTACAGGGACCGGGGAGCTGTTTTTT

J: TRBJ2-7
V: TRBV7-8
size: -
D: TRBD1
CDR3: CASSSQGVSSYEQYF
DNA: TGTGCCAGCAGCTCGCAGGGGGTAAGCTCCTACGAGCAGTACTTC

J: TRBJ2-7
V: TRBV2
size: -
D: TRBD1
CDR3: CASRTTGVLYEQYF
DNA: TGTGCCAGCAGGACGACAGGGGTACTCTACGAGCAGTACTTC

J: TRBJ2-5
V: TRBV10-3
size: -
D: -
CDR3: CAISERSMGLGETQYF
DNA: TGTGCCATCAGTGAGCGGTCTATGGGGCTAGGTGAGACCCAGTACTTC